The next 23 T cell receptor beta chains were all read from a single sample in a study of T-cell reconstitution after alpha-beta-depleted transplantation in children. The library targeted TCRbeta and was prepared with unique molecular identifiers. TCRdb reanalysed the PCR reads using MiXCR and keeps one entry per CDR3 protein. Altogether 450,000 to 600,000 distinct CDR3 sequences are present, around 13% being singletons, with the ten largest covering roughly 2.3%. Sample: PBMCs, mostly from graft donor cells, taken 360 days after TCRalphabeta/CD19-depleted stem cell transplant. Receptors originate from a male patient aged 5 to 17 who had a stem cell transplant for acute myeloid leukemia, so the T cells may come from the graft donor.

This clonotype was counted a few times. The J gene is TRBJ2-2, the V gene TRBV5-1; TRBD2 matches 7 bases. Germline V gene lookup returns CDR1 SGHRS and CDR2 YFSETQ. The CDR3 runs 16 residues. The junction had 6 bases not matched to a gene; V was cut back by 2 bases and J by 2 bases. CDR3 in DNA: TGCGCCAGCAGCTTTCTAGCGGAATCTAACACCGGGGAGCTGTTTTTT. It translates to CASSFLAESNTGELFF.

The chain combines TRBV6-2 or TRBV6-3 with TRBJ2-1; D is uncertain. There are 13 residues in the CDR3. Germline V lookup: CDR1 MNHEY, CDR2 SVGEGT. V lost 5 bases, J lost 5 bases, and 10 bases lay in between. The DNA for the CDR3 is TGTGCCAGCAGTCCGATTTATCACAATGAGCAGTTCTTC. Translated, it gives CASSPIYHNEQFF.

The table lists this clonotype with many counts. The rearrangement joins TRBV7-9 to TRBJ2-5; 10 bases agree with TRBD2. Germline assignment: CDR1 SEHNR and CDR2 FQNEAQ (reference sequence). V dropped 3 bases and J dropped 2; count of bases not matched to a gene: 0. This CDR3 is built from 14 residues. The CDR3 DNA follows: TGTGCCAGCAGCTTGGGACTAGCGCAAGAGACCCAGTACTTC. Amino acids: CASSLGLAQETQYF.

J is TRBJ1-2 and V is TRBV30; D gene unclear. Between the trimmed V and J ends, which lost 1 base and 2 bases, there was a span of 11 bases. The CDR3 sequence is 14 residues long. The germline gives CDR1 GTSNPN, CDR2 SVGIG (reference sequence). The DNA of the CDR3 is TGTGCCTGGAGTGGGGTCAGAGACAACTATGGCTACACCTTC. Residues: CAWSGVRDNYGYTF.

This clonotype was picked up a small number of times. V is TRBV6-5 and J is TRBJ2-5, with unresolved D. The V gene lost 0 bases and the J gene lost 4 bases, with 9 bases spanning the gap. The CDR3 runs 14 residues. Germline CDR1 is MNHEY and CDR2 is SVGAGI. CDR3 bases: TGTGCCAGCAGTTACTCAGGACCGGGAGAGACCCAGTACTTC. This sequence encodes CASSYSGPGETQYF.

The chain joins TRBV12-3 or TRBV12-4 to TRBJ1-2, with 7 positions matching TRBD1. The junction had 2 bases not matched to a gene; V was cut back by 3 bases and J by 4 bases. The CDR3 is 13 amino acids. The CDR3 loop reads CASSFRQGYGYTF. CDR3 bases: TGTGCCAGCAGTTTCCGACAGGGCTATGGCTACACCTTC.

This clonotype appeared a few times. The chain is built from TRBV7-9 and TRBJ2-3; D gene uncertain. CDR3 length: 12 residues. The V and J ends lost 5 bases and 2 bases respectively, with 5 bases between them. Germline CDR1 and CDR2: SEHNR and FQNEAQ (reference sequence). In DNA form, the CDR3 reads TGTGCCAGCAGCGATGACACAGATACGCAGTATTTT. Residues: CASSDDTDTQYF.

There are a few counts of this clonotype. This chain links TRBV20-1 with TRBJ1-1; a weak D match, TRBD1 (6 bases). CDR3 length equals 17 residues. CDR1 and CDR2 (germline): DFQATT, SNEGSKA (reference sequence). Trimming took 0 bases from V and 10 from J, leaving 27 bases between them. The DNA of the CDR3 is TGCAGTGCTAGAGAATCCGGCAGGGGAAGAGTCTTCACAAGAGCTTTCTTT. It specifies CSARESGRGRVFTRAFF.

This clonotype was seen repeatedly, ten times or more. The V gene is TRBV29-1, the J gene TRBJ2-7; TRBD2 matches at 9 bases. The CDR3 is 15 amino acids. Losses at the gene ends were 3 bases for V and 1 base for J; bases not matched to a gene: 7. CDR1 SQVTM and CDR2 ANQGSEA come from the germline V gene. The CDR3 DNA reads TGCAGCGTTGAGACCGATCTAGCGGGGTCCTACGAGCAGTACTTC. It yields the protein CSVETDLAGSYEQYF.

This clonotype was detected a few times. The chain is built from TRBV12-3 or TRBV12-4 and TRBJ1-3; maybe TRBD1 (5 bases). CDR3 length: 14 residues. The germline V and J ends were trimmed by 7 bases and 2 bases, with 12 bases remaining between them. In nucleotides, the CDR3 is TGTGCCAGCACCCGGGGACGGCCTGGAAACACCATATATTTT. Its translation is CASTRGRPGNTIYF.

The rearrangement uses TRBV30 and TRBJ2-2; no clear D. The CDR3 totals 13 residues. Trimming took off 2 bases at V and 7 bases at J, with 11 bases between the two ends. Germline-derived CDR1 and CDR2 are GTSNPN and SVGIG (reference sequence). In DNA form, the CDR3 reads TGTGCCTGGAGTAATGCACTTAGCGGGGAGCTGTTTTTT. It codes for CAWSNALSGELFF.

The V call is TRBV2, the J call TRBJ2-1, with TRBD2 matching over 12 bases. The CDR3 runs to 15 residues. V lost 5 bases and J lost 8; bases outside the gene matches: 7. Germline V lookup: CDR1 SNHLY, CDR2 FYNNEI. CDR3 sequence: CASSIPGLAGYEQFF. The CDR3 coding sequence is TGTGCCAGCAGTATCCCGGGACTAGCGGGTTATGAGCAGTTCTTC. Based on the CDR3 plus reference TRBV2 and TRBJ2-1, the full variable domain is EPEVTQTPSHQVTQMGQEVILRCVPISNHLYFYWYRQILGQKVEFLVSFYNNEISEKSEIFDDQFSVERPDGSNFTLKIRSTKLEDSAMYFCASSIPGLAGYEQFFGPGTRLTVL.

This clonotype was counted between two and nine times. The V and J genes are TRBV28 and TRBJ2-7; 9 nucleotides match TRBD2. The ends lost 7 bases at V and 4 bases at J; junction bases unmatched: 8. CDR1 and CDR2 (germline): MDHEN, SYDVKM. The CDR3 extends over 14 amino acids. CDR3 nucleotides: TGTGCCAGCACCACATTAGCGGGAGTTTACGAGCAGTACTTC. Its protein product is CASTTLAGVYEQYF.

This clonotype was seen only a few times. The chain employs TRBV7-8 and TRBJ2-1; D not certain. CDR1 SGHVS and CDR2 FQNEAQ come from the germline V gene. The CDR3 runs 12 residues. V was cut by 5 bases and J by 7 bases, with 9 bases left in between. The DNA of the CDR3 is TGTGCCAGCAGCGCGTGGGGTAATGAGCAGTTCTTC. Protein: CASSAWGNEQFF. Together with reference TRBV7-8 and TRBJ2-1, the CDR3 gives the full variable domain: GAGVSQSPRYKVAKRGQDVALRCDPISGHVSLFWYQQALGQGPEFLTYFQNEAQLDKSGLPSDRFFAERPEGSVSTLKIQRTQQEDSAVYLCASSAWGNEQFFGPGTRLTVL.

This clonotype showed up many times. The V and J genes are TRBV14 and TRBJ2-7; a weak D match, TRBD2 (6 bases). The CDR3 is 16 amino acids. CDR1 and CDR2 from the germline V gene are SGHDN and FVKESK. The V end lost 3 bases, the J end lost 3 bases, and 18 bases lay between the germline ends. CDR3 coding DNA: TGTGCCAGCAGCCACCCGGGACGGACTAATGACTACGAGCAGTACTTC. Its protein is CASSHPGRTNDYEQYF.

The CDR3 nucleotides read TGTGCCAGCAGCTTGCAACAGGGGGTATCACCCCTCCACTTT. It specifies CASSLQQGVSPLHF. The chain combines TRBV7-9 with TRBJ1-6; 8 bases are shared with TRBD1. CDR3 length: 14 residues. Trimming took 3 bases from V and 10 from J; bases not matched to a gene: 5. The germline V gene has CDR1 SEHNR and CDR2 FQNEAQ (reference sequence). Using reference TRBV7-9 and TRBJ1-6 for the parts outside the CDR3, the full variable domain is DTGVSQNPRHKITKRGQNVTFRCDPISEHNRLYWYRQTLGQGPEFLTYFQNEAQLEKSRLLSDRFSAERPKGSFSTLEIQRTEQGDSAMYLCASSLQQGVSPLHFGNGTRLTVT.

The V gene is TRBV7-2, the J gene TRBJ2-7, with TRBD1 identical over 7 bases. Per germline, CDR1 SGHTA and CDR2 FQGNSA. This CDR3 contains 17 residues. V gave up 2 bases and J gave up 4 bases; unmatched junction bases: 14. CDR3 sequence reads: CASSLRGTGTVLYEQYF. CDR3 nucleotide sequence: TGTGCCAGCAGCTTAAGGGGGACCGGGACAGTTTTATACGAGCAGTACTTC.

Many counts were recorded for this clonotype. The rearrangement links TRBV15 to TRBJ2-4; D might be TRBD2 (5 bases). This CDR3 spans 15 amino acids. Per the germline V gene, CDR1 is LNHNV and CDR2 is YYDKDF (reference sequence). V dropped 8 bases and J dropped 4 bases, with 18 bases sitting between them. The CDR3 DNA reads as TGTGCCACCCCGTCTGTTGGACTGCATAAAAACATTCAGTACTTC. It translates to CATPSVGLHKNIQYF.

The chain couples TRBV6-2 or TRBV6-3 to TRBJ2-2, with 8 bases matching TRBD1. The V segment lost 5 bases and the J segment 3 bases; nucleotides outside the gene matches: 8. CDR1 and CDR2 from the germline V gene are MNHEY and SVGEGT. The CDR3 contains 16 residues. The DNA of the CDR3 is TGTGCCAGCAGTCCGTTACAGGGGGACGACACCGGGGAGCTGTTTTTT. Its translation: CASSPLQGDDTGELFF.

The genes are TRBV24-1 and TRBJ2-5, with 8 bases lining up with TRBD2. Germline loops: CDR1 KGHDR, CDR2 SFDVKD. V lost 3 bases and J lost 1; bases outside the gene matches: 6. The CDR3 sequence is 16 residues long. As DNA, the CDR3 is TGTGCCACCAGTGATCAAACGGGAGGGGGCCAAGAGACCCAGTACTTC. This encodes CATSDQTGGGQETQYF.

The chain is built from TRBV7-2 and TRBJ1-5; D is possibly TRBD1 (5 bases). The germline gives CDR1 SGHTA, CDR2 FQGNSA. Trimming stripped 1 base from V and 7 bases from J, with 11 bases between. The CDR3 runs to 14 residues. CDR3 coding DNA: TGTGCCAGCAGCTTAGATAGGGGTCGCCAGCCCCAGCATTTT. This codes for CASSLDRGRQPQHF.

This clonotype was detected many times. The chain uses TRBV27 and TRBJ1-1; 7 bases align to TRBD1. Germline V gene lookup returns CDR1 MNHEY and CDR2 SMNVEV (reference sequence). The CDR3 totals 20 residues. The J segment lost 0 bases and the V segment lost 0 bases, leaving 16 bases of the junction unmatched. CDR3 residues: CASSLSTIGTAGAMNTEAFF. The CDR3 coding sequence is TGTGCCAGCAGTTTATCTACCATTGGGACAGCGGGCGCTATGAACACTGAAGCTTTCTTT.

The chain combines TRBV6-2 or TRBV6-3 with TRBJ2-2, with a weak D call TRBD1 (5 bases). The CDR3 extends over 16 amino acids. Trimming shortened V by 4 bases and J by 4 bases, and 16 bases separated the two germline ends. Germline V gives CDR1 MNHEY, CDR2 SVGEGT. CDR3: CASSWVRARGTGELFF. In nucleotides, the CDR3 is TGTGCCAGCAGTTGGGTCAGGGCCCGAGGCACCGGGGAGCTGTTTTTT.